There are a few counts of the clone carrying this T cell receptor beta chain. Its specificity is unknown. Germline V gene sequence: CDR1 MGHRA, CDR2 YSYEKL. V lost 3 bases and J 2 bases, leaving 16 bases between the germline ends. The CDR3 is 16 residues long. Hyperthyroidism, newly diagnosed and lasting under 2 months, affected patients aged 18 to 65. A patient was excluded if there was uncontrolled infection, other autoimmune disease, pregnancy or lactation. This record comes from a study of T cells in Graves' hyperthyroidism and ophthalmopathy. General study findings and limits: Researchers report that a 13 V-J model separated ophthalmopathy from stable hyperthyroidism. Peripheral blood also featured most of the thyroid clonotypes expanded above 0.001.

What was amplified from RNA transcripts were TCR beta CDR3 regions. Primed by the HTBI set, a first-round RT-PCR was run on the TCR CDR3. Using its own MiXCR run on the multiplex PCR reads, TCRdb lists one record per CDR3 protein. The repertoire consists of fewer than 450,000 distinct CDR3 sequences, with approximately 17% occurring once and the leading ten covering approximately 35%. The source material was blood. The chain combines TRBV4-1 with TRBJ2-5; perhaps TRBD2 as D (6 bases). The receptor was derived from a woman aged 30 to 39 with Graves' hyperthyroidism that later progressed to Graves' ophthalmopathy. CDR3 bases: TGCGCCAGCAGCCACGGTATGGGGGGATGGCAAGAGACCCAGTACTTC. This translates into CASSHGMGGWQETQYF.